Listed below are T cell receptor beta chains from one sample, sequenced in a study of shared clonotypes between healthy human individuals. TCRdb's table, derived via immunoSEQ multiplex PCR, lists solely in-frame clones and lacks some. The sample shows around 2.5 million clones, over 85% of them seen only once. The source material was naive CD4+ T cells from PBMCs. These receptor sequences come from a man younger than 35 in good health. Some clones in this sample may be carry-over from other donors' samples. CDR3s include the opening cysteine and the closing phenylalanine or tryptophan. Each record gives: J gene, clone size, D gene, V gene, CDR3 protein, CDR3 DNA. The D gene is left open where the match is weak. Clone size is shown for a subset of rows, as once, few, many or a class of expanded clone.

>TRBJ1-1|.|.|TRBV2
CASTMGITEAFF
TGTGCCAGCACCATGGGGATCACTGAAGCTTTCTTT
>TRBJ2-7|.|.|TRBV5-1
CASSLASPSNEQYF
TGCGCCAGCAGCTTGGCGTCCCCGTCCAACGAGCAGTACTTC
>TRBJ2-3|.|TRBD2|TRBV12-5
CASGYSGRATDTQYF
TGTGCTAGTGGTTATAGCGGGAGGGCCACAGATACGCAGTATTTT
>TRBJ1-1|.|.|TRBV7-9
CASSLGLDRNTEAFF
TGTGCCAGCAGCTTAGGGTTGGACAGGAACACTGAAGCTTTCTTT
>TRBJ1-5|few|TRBD1|TRBV19
CASSVQGSQPQHF
TGTGCCAGTAGCGTACAGGGGTCTCAGCCCCAGCATTTT
>TRBJ1-4|once|.|TRBV25-1
CASSESRTHEKLFF
TGTGCCAGCAGTGAATCTAGGACACATGAAAAACTGTTTTTT
>TRBJ1-2|.|.|TRBV6-5
CASFGQGYGYTF
TGTGCCAGCTTCGGCCAGGGCTATGGCTACACCTTC
>TRBJ1-2|.|.|TRBV7-2
CASSLVHGGYTF
TGTGCCAGCAGCTTGGTCCACGGGGGCTACACCTTC
>TRBJ2-1|.|TRBD2|TRBV7-3
CASSNLAGVDNEQFF
TGTGCCAGCAGCAATCTAGCGGGAGTAGACAATGAGCAGTTCTTC
>TRBJ2-3|.|TRBD2|TRBV10-2
CASRRTSGSTDTQYF
TGCGCCAGCAGACGGACTAGCGGAAGCACAGATACGCAGTATTTT
>TRBJ2-7|once|.|TRBV30
CAWRWDRSSYEQYF
TGTGCCTGGAGGTGGGACCGTAGCTCCTACGAGCAGTACTTC
>TRBJ2-6|.|.|TRBV11-2
CASSPRGSGANVLTF
TGTGCCAGCAGCCCGAGGGGATCTGGGGCCAACGTCCTGACTTTC
>TRBJ2-2|.|.|TRBV19
CASRGPFWTGELFF
TGTGCCAGTAGGGGTCCCTTTTGGACCGGGGAGCTGTTTTTT
>TRBJ1-1|.|TRBD1|TRBV4-2
CASRRQGMNTEAFF
TGTGCCAGCAGGCGACAGGGCATGAACACTGAAGCTTTCTTT
>TRBJ2-7|.|.|TRBV9
CASSAYVGSHEQYF
TGTGCCAGCAGCGCGTACGTCGGGTCCCACGAGCAGTACTTC
>TRBJ2-2|.|TRBD1|TRBV5-3
CARSFRDRDHSTGELFF
TGTGCCAGAAGCTTCCGGGACAGGGATCATAGTACCGGGGAGCTGTTTTTT
>TRBJ2-7|once|.|TRBV27
CASSKGHGQIYEQYF
TGTGCCAGCAGTAAAGGACATGGTCAGATTTACGAGCAGTACTTC
>TRBJ1-5|.|.|TRBV30
CAWSVNRNQPQHF
TGTGCCTGGAGTGTCAATAGAAATCAGCCCCAGCATTTT
>TRBJ1-4|.|.|TRBV5-1
CASSAQAGGSEKLFF
TGCGCCAGCAGCGCTCAGGCGGGGGGGAGTGAAAAACTGTTTTTT
>TRBJ1-2|.|TRBD1|TRBV9
CASSPRRQGGHGYTF
TGTGCCAGCAGCCCCCGCCGACAGGGGGGCCATGGCTACACCTTC
>TRBJ2-1|.|.|TRBV4-3
CASSQDLKLGGNEQFF
TGCGCCAGCAGCCAAGATCTAAAACTGGGGGGTAATGAGCAGTTCTTC
>TRBJ1-5|.|.|TRBV28
CASSSPRAVGNQPQHF
TGTGCCAGCAGTTCCCCGCGGGCAGTCGGCAATCAGCCCCAGCATTTT
>TRBJ1-2|.|.|TRBV2
CASSGSAASYGYTF
TGTGCCAGCAGTGGGTCCGCGGCCTCATATGGCTACACCTTC
>TRBJ2-1|.|.|TRBV29-1
CSARTLYKDYNEQFF
TGCAGCGCAAGGACACTCTACAAAGACTACAATGAGCAGTTCTTC
>TRBJ1-1|.|TRBD1|TRBV30
CAWSVFLGGGEDTEAFF
TGTGCCTGGAGTGTATTTTTAGGGGGCGGAGAGGACACTGAAGCTTTCTTT
>TRBJ1-5|few|.|TRBV6-1
CASSESLHLDYQPQHF
TGTGCCAGCAGTGAATCACTCCACCTAGACTATCAGCCCCAGCATTTT
>TRBJ2-3|.|TRBD2|TRBV7-3
CASSLRSGRLADTQYF
TGTGCCAGCAGCTTACGGAGCGGGAGGTTAGCAGATACGCAGTATTTT
>TRBJ2-7|.|.|TRBV5-1
CASSLWLMARGDEQYF
TGCGCCAGCAGCTTATGGCTGATGGCCAGGGGAGACGAGCAGTACTTC
>TRBJ2-5|.|.|TRBV7-3
CASSLTFRETQYF
TGTGCCAGCAGCTTAACCTTCCGGGAGACCCAGTACTTC
>TRBJ1-4|.|.|TRBV2
CASSLGESNEKLFF
TGTGCCAGCAGTTTGGGGGAAAGCAATGAAAAACTGTTTTTT
>TRBJ2-3|.|.|TRBV19
CASSTAAGGSTQYF
TGTGCCAGTAGTACCGCCGCCGGGGGCAGTACGCAGTATTTT
>TRBJ2-7|.|.|TRBV11-2
CASSRTTYEQYF
TGTGCCAGCAGCAGGACCACATACGAGCAGTACTTC
>TRBJ1-1|.|.|TRBV7-8
CASSLEVRGLAEAFF
TGTGCCAGCAGCTTAGAGGTTCGGGGCCTCGCTGAAGCTTTCTTT
>TRBJ1-6|.|.|TRBV18
CASSPSARDSPLHF
TGTGCCAGCTCACCTTCTGCGAGGGATTCACCCCTCCACTTT
>TRBJ1-1|.|TRBD1|TRBV25-1
CASSVDRVGNTEAFF
TGTGCCAGCAGTGTAGACAGGGTGGGGAACACTGAAGCTTTCTTT
>TRBJ2-3|.|TRBD2|TRBV29-1
CSVGWFLAGGRGTDTQYF
TGCAGCGTTGGCTGGTTCCTAGCGGGAGGGCGCGGCACAGATACGCAGTATTTT
>TRBJ2-1|once|TRBD1|TRBV6-1
CASLPGTGYNEQFF
TGTGCCAGCCTACCCGGGACAGGCTACAATGAGCAGTTCTTC
>TRBJ1-5|few|.|TRBV15
CATSRAGSNSNQPQHF
TGTGCCACCAGCAGAGCGGGGTCTAATAGCAATCAGCCCCAGCATTTT
>TRBJ1-4|.|.|TRBV2
CASSAGDIVNEKLFF
TGTGCCTCATCAGCGGGGGATATTGTTAATGAAAAACTGTTTTTT
>TRBJ2-3|.|.|TRBV5-4
CASSSMRLGSTDTQYF
TGTGCCAGCAGCTCCATGCGACTGGGGAGTACAGATACGCAGTATTTT